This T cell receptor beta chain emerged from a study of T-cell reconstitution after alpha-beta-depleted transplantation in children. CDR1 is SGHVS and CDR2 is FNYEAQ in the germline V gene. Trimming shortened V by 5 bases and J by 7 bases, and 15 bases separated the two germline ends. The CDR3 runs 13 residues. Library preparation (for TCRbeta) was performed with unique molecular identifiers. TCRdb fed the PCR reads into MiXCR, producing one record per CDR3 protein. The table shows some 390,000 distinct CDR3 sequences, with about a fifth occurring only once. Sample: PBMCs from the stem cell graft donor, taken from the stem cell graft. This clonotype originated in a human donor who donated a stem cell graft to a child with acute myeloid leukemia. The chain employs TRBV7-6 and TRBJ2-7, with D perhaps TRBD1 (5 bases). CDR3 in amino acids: CASSPSPGKEQYF. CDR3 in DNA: TGTGCCAGCAGCCCATCCCCAGGGAAAGAGCAGTACTTC.